The clone carrying this TCR beta chain was seen a handful of times. As yet, its antigen is unknown. Investigators reverse transcribed all isolated RNA, so they sequenced expressed TCRB transcripts. Profiled with immunoSEQ multiplex PCR; TCRdb holds only in-frame clones, not every one. The sample consists of 600,000 to 700,000 clones, about an eighth of them appearing once. This entry is derived from a study of beta chain features in type 1 diabetes. Across the whole study: Sorted cells examined across all samples numbered more than 100 million. Study results and caveats: The study left unresolved whether HLA type influences TCRB rearrangement. Type 1 diabetes patients had moderately but significantly shorter TCRB CDR3s in all four CD4+ subsets.

By way of CD45RO/CCR7/CD25/CD127/CD95/CD27, the CD4+ regulatory, stem cell-like memory, central memory and naive cells were sorted. Trimming stripped 6 bases from V and 1 base from J, with 10 bases between. The CDR3 extends over 14 amino acids. Germline V gene data show CDR1 as ENHRY and CDR2 as SYGVKD. V and J are TRBV10-3 and TRBJ1-5; possible D gene TRBD1, 5 bases. This sequence originates from a man between 25 and 39 years old with type 1 diabetes. Sequencing used naive CD4+ T cells from blood. The CDR3 protein is CAISPGRSNQPQHF. CDR3 sequence (DNA): TGTGCCATCAGCCCGGGACGGAGCAATCAGCCCCAGCATTTT.